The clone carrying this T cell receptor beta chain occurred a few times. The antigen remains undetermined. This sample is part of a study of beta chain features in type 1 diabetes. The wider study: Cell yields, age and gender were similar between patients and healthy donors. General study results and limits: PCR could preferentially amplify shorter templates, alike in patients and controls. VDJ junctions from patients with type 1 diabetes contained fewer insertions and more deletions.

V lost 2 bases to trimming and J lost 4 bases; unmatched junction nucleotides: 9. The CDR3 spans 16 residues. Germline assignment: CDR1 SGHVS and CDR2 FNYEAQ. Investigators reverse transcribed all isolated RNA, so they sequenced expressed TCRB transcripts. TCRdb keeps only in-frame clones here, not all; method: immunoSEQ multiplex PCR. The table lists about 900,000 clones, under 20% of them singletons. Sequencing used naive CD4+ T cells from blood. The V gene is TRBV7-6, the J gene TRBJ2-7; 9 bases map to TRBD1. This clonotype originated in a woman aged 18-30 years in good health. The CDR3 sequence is CASSLTGGASQYEQYF. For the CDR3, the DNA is TGTGCCAGCAGCTTAACAGGGGGCGCGTCTCAGTACGAGCAGTACTTC. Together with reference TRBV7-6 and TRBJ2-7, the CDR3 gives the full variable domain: GAGVSQSPRYKVTKRGQDVALRCDPISGHVSLYWYRQALGQGPEFLTYFNYEAQQDKSGLPNDRFSAERPEGSISTLTIQRTEQRDSAMYRCASSLTGGASQYEQYFGPGTRLTVT.